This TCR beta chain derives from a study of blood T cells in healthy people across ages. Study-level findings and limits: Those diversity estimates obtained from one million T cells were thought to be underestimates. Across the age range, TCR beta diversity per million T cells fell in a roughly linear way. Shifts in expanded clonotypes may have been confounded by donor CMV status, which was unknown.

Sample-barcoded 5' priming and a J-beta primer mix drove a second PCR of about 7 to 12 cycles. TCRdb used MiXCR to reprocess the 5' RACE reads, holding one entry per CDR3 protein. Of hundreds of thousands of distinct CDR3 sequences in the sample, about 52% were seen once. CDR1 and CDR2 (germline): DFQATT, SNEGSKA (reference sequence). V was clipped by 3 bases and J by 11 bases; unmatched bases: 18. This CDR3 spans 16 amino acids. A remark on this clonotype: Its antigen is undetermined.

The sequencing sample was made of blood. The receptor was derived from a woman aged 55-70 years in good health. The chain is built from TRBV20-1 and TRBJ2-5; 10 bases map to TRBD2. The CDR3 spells CSASGRVSSGSNEQYF. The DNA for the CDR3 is TGCAGTGCTAGTGGGAGGGTCTCTAGCGGGAGCAATGAGCAGTACTTC.